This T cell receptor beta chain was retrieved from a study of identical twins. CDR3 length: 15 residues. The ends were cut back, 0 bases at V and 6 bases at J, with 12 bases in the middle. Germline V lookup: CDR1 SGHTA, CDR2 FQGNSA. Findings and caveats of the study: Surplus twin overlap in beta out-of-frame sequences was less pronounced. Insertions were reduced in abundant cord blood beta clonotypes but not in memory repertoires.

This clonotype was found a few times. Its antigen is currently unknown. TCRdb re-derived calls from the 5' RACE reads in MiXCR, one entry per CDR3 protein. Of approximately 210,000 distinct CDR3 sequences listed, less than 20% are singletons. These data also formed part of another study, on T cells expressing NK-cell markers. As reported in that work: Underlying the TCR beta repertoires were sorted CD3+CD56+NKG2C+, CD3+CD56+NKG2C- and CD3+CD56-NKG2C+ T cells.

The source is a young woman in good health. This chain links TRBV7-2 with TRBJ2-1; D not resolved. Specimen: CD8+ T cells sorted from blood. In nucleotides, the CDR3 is TGTGCCAGCAGCTTAGCGCGAACGGCGCTCAATGAGCAGTTCTTC. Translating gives CASSLARTALNEQFF.